The entry below gives a single T cell receptor beta chain sequence along with its context. The antigen is unknown. The data originate from a study of CD8+CD57+ T cells in acquired aplastic anemia. Study details: CD4+ and CD8+ cells, once sorted, gave DNA averaging around 3.4 ug. The study, taken as a whole, reports: No significant difference in CD8+ Simpson's diversity was found between patients and controls.

Only patients with CD8+CD57+ cell expansion on flow cytometry were chosen for sequencing. Blood was sampled before the patients had received any therapy. Germline loops: CDR1 KGHDR, CDR2 SFDVKD. The CDR3 contains 14 residues. Deletions cut 6 bases from V and 3 bases from J, with 11 bases between. TCR beta VDJ and CDR3 profiling used genomic DNA as template. TCRdb ran MiXCR on the reads and lists one entry per CDR3 protein. The data hold 95,000 to 150,000 distinct CDR3 sequences, with 58% observed a single time. The sample consisted of sorted CD4+, CD8+, or CD8+CD57+ T cells (not recorded which) from PBMCs. The receptor was isolated from a human donor with aplastic anemia. V and J are TRBV24-1 and TRBJ1-5; unclear D gene. CDR3 region: CATSWQADNQPQHF. The DNA of the CDR3 is TGTGCCACCAGTTGGCAGGCAGACAATCAGCCCCAGCATTTT.